This is a list of T cell receptor beta chains from one sample in a study of human T cells and chemical hapten exposure. TCRdb reprocessed the RACE reads via MiXCR and lists one record per CDR3 protein. The sample consists of 180,000 or so distinct CDR3 sequences, almost 30% of them appearing once. The specimen comprised whole blood, sampled in connection with sensitization to the hapten diphenylcyclopropenone (DPC). All receptors derive from a woman in her twenties or thirties with alopecia areata. Some clones in this sample may be carry-over from other donors' samples. The conserved cysteine and the conserved F or W are not part of the CDR3 here. A D gene is named only where the DNA matches it firmly.

d_gene: TRBD1; v_gene: TRBV28; j_gene: TRBJ2-7; CDR3aa: ASREPGQGTYEQY
d_gene: -; v_gene: TRBV4-3; j_gene: TRBJ1-1; CDR3aa: ASSQDPGVRTEAF
d_gene: TRBD2; v_gene: TRBV29-1; j_gene: TRBJ2-1; CDR3aa: SVGGRRLAGPSYNEQF
d_gene: -; v_gene: TRBV7-2; j_gene: TRBJ1-2; CDR3aa: ASSIYRDGYT
d_gene: -; v_gene: TRBV21-1; j_gene: TRBJ2-7; CDR3aa: ASSKQYSYEQY
d_gene: -; v_gene: TRBV10-3; j_gene: TRBJ2-2; CDR3aa: ATTYATGELF
d_gene: TRBD1; v_gene: TRBV2; j_gene: TRBJ1-1; CDR3aa: ASRETGIEAAEAF
d_gene: -; v_gene: TRBV11-3; j_gene: TRBJ1-1; CDR3aa: ASKDSPNTEAF
d_gene: -; v_gene: TRBV4-3; j_gene: TRBJ1-6; CDR3aa: ASSYGETANSPLH
d_gene: -; v_gene: TRBV24-1; j_gene: TRBJ1-5; CDR3aa: ATSESGRIGNQPQH
d_gene: -; v_gene: TRBV18; j_gene: TRBJ1-2; CDR3aa: ASSPPKVAGDGYT
d_gene: TRBD1; v_gene: TRBV14; j_gene: TRBJ2-1; CDR3aa: ASSQDITGAFFDEQF
d_gene: -; v_gene: TRBV15; j_gene: TRBJ2-7; CDR3aa: ATSREGTEVDEQY
d_gene: -; v_gene: TRBV28; j_gene: TRBJ1-4; CDR3aa: ASISGTLNEKLF
d_gene: -; v_gene: TRBV7-2; j_gene: TRBJ2-7; CDR3aa: ASSLATYEQY
d_gene: -; v_gene: TRBV15; j_gene: TRBJ1-3; CDR3aa: ATRGSQWGNTIY
d_gene: TRBD2; v_gene: TRBV20-1; j_gene: TRBJ2-1; CDR3aa: SAIFFQAGGPGEQF
d_gene: -; v_gene: TRBV5-1; j_gene: TRBJ2-1; CDR3aa: ASSLKTGAEQF
d_gene: TRBD1; v_gene: TRBV10-3; j_gene: TRBJ2-7; CDR3aa: ATGQGSYEQY
d_gene: -; v_gene: TRBV29-1; j_gene: TRBJ2-1; CDR3aa: SVDSSADGHYYNEQF
d_gene: TRBD2; v_gene: TRBV20-1; j_gene: TRBJ2-1; CDR3aa: SAQRAGGAYNEQF
d_gene: TRBD2; v_gene: TRBV7-2; j_gene: TRBJ2-1; CDR3aa: ASSLDSLAGVIEQF
d_gene: TRBD2; v_gene: TRBV5-1; j_gene: TRBJ2-5; CDR3aa: ASSFLPGLGSGETQY
d_gene: -; v_gene: TRBV28; j_gene: TRBJ1-5; CDR3aa: ASSLIGESNQPQH
d_gene: -; v_gene: TRBV29-1; j_gene: TRBJ2-1; CDR3aa: SAGLPNEQF
d_gene: -; v_gene: TRBV7-2; j_gene: TRBJ2-7; CDR3aa: ASSLRSRRDEQY
d_gene: -; v_gene: TRBV6-1; j_gene: TRBJ1-5; CDR3aa: ATVVSGGLLQPQH
d_gene: -; v_gene: TRBV5-4; j_gene: TRBJ1-1; CDR3aa: ASSLGPVPGDTEAF
d_gene: -; v_gene: TRBV5-1; j_gene: TRBJ2-7; CDR3aa: ASSFQGRDEQY
d_gene: -; v_gene: TRBV20-1; j_gene: TRBJ1-5; CDR3aa: SARGGGVQPQH
d_gene: -; v_gene: TRBV3-1; j_gene: TRBJ1-6; CDR3aa: ASSQEDRLSPLH
d_gene: -; v_gene: TRBV6-2/TRBV6-3; j_gene: TRBJ1-4; CDR3aa: ASSYLQGDEKLF
d_gene: -; v_gene: TRBV6-2/TRBV6-3; j_gene: TRBJ1-2; CDR3aa: ASRQGSYGYT
d_gene: -; v_gene: TRBV5-1; j_gene: TRBJ2-3; CDR3aa: ASSAYGTATDTQY
d_gene: -; v_gene: TRBV10-3; j_gene: TRBJ2-7; CDR3aa: AINPGPPAHEEQY
d_gene: -; v_gene: TRBV7-2; j_gene: TRBJ1-1; CDR3aa: ASSLHRGTEAF
d_gene: -; v_gene: TRBV27; j_gene: TRBJ2-3; CDR3aa: ASSLLTEGADTQY
d_gene: -; v_gene: TRBV6-2/TRBV6-3; j_gene: TRBJ1-1; CDR3aa: ASSLPSTANTEAF
d_gene: TRBD1; v_gene: TRBV20-1; j_gene: TRBJ1-6; CDR3aa: SARGAGTDYNSPLH
d_gene: -; v_gene: TRBV2; j_gene: TRBJ1-6; CDR3aa: ASRPPLH
d_gene: -; v_gene: TRBV5-4; j_gene: TRBJ2-2; CDR3aa: ASSLQGLSTGELF
d_gene: -; v_gene: TRBV5-5; j_gene: TRBJ1-1; CDR3aa: ASSLEWGKEAF
d_gene: -; v_gene: TRBV7-2; j_gene: TRBJ1-2; CDR3aa: ASSRQDNYGYT
d_gene: -; v_gene: TRBV20-1; j_gene: TRBJ2-3; CDR3aa: SARFALQTDTQY
d_gene: -; v_gene: TRBV7-2; j_gene: TRBJ2-7; CDR3aa: ASSSKSGKRDWNSYEQY